These T cell receptor beta chains were read from a single sample in a study of blood T cell repertoires in COVID-19. The protocol was immunoSEQ multiplex PCR, while the TCRdb copy is restricted to in-frame clones and leaves out a portion. Of hundreds of thousands of clones in the sample, 70% to 90% were seen once. Sequencing used peripheral blood. The source is a man in his sixties or seventies with acute or convalescent COVID-19. Each CDR3 is given with its conserved first and last residue. Fields, in order: V gene, D gene, J gene, clone size, CDR3 length, CDR3 DNA, CDR3 protein. D genes are given only for firm matches. Expanded clones get a size class; other rows say once, few or many, or leave the size out.

TRBV3-1/TRBV3-2	.	TRBJ1-5	.	14	TGTGCCAGCAGCCCTGGCCGTGGCAATCAGCCCCAGCATTTT	CASSPGRGNQPQHF
TRBV19	TRBD1	TRBJ1-2	.	15	TGTGCCAGTAGTCCCCAGACAGGGGAGGTTTATGGCTACACCTTC	CASSPQTGEVYGYTF
TRBV4-1	TRBD1	TRBJ2-1	.	17	TGCGCCAGCAGTCAAGGGGGCCTTAGGGAAGGCTACAATGAGCAGTTCTTC	CASSQGGLREGYNEQFF
TRBV4-3	.	TRBJ1-6	.	13	TGCGCCAGCAGCCAAGATTCTCCTTCACCCCTCCACTTT	CASSQDSPSPLHF
TRBV10-3	TRBD1	TRBJ1-5	.	17	TGTGCCATCAGTGAGTCCCGGACAGGGGTGAACAATCAGCCCCAGCATTTT	CAISESRTGVNNQPQHF
TRBV7-2	.	TRBJ1-2	.	18	TGTGCCAGCAGCTTAGTGGTGGTCAGGGGTAGAACTAACTATGGCTACACCTTC	CASSLVVVRGRTNYGYTF
TRBV3-1/TRBV3-2	TRBD2	TRBJ2-7	.	18	TGTGCCAGCAGCCTCCTTTCAACTAGCGGGAGGTTGGGTTACGAGCAGTACTTC	CASSLLSTSGRLGYEQYF
TRBV5-1	.	TRBJ1-2	.	13	TGCGCCAGCAGCTTAGGAGGGGACTATGGCTACACCTTC	CASSLGGDYGYTF
TRBV19	TRBD2	TRBJ2-3	.	15	TGTGCCAGTAGATGGACTAGCGGGATGTCAGATACGCAGTATTTT	CASRWTSGMSDTQYF
TRBV5-4	TRBD1	TRBJ1-1	.	15	TGTGCCAGCAGCCGGACAGGGGGGATGAACACTGAAGCTTTCTTT	CASSRTGGMNTEAFF
TRBV29-1	TRBD1	TRBJ2-7	few	13	TGCAGCGGAAGAAGACAGGGGAGCGACGAGCAGTACTTC	CSGRRQGSDEQYF
TRBV4-3	TRBD1	TRBJ2-2	.	15	TGCGCCAGCAGCCAGAGACAGGGGGCTACCGGGGAGCTGTTTTTT	CASSQRQGATGELFF
TRBV28	.	TRBJ1-1	.	14	TGTGCCAGCAGCGGGGGGGCCTATAGACCCGAAGCTTTCTTT	CASSGGAYRPEAFF
TRBV4-3	.	TRBJ2-7	.	15	TGCGCCAGCAGCCAAGATTGGAGGTATATCTACGAGCAGTACTTC	CASSQDWRYIYEQYF
TRBV7-3	.	TRBJ2-2	.	16	TGTGCCAGCAGCTTAACAGGGCAGGGCAAAACCGGGGAGCTGTTTTTT	CASSLTGQGKTGELFF
TRBV3-1/TRBV3-2	TRBD1	TRBJ2-5	.	15	TGTGCCAGCAGCCAAGCTTCAGGGGGCGGTGAGACCCAGTACTTC	CASSQASGGGETQYF
TRBV5-6	TRBD2	TRBJ2-1	.	15	TGTGCCAGCAGCTTGCTAGCGGGGGGGCAGGTTGAGCAGTTCTTC	CASSLLAGGQVEQFF
TRBV19	TRBD1	TRBJ1-3	once	16	TGTGCCAGTAGTCACACGACAGGGCGCTCTGGAAACACCATATATTTT	CASSHTTGRSGNTIYF
TRBV28	.	TRBJ1-1	.	15	TGTGCCAGCAGTTCGGCCGGCACGGGAGGCACTGAAGCTTTCTTT	CASSSAGTGGTEAFF
TRBV9	.	TRBJ2-7	.	14	TGTGCCAGCAGCGTAGACGCAGGTCTCTACGAGCAGTACTTC	CASSVDAGLYEQYF
TRBV4-1	TRBD2	TRBJ2-1	.	16	TGCGCCAGCAGCCAAGAAGAGGGACTATTGAAGAATGAGCAGTTCTTC	CASSQEEGLLKNEQFF
TRBV29-1	.	TRBJ2-2	.	13	TGCAGCGTTGACAGGGGGAACACCGGGGAGCTGTTTTTT	CSVDRGNTGELFF
TRBV7-9	.	TRBJ2-7	.	14	TGTGCCAGCAGCTTAGTAACCGGGAGCCCCGAGCAGTACTTC	CASSLVTGSPEQYF
TRBV5-1	.	TRBJ2-5	.	15	TGCGCCAGCAGCTTGGCCCTGACAGTCCAAGAGACCCAGTACTTC	CASSLALTVQETQYF
TRBV18	.	TRBJ1-1	.	12	TGTGCCAGCTCAGTAATGAACACTGAAGCTTTCTTT	CASSVMNTEAFF
TRBV28	TRBD2	TRBJ2-1	.	15	TGTGCCAGCAGTTTACCGGGACTAGCGGGAGTTGAGCAGTTCTTC	CASSLPGLAGVEQFF
TRBV24-1	TRBD2	TRBJ2-3	.	16	TGTGCCACCAGTGATAGCTCTAGCGGGAAGATAGATACGCAGTATTTT	CATSDSSSGKIDTQYF
TRBV28	.	TRBJ2-3	.	15	TGTGCCAGCAGCCCCTTGGCAGGGACAACAGATACGCAGTATTTT	CASSPLAGTTDTQYF
TRBV28	.	TRBJ2-7	.	12	TGTGCCAGCAGTTTACTCGAGGGAGAGCAGTACTTC	CASSLLEGEQYF
TRBV9	.	TRBJ2-1	.	17	TGTGCCAGCAGCGTCCCACAAAACCCGACAGGTTTGAGTGAGCAGTTCTTC	CASSVPQNPTGLSEQFF
TRBV3-1/TRBV3-2	TRBD2	TRBJ2-1	.	18	TGTGCCAGCAGCCAAGATGGGCTAGCGGGAGGTCCACACGATGAGCAGTTCTTC	CASSQDGLAGGPHDEQFF
TRBV5-6	TRBD1	TRBJ2-7	few	14	TGTGCCAGCAGCCAAAGGGGACAGGGGAACGAGCAGTACTTC	CASSQRGQGNEQYF
TRBV19	TRBD1	TRBJ1-2	.	12	TGTGCCACCGGACAGGCCCGCTATGGCTACACCTTC	CATGQARYGYTF
TRBV4-3	.	TRBJ1-1	few	13	TGCGCCAGCAGCCAAGACCCCCAGTCTGAAGCTTTCTTT	CASSQDPQSEAFF
TRBV4-3	.	TRBJ1-6	.	17	TGCGCCAGCAGCCAAGGGGCAGCTGGGGGGATAAATTCACCCCTCCACTTT	CASSQGAAGGINSPLHF
TRBV9	.	TRBJ2-7	.	14	TGTGCCAGCAGCGTCGGTAACACAGCCTACGAGCAGTACTTC	CASSVGNTAYEQYF
TRBV5-4	.	TRBJ2-1	.	15	TGTGCCAGCAATGGGCGGACAAGCTCCTACAATGAGCAGTTCTTC	CASNGRTSSYNEQFF
TRBV15	.	TRBJ1-5	.	15	TGTGCCACCAGCAGAGCCGGGGGGCCTAATCAGCCCCAGCATTTT	CATSRAGGPNQPQHF
TRBV29-1	.	TRBJ1-5	once	12	TGCAGCGTTGGGACAGGCAATCAGCCCCAGCATTTT	CSVGTGNQPQHF
TRBV7-2	.	TRBJ2-7	.	14	TGTGCCAGCAGCTTCGGTCAAAGGGGTAACGAGCAGTACTTC	CASSFGQRGNEQYF
TRBV19	.	TRBJ1-5	.	14	TGTGCCAGTACAAGCCCCCTAAGCAATCAGCCCCAGCATTTT	CASTSPLSNQPQHF
TRBV28	TRBD2	TRBJ2-1	.	12	TGTGCCAGCAGTTCGATAGCGGGACGGCAGTTCTTC	CASSSIAGRQFF
TRBV11-2	.	TRBJ1-2	.	13	TGTGCCAGCAGCTTAGCAGGGCCCTATGGCTACACCTTC	CASSLAGPYGYTF
TRBV21-1	.	TRBJ2-2	.	18	TGTGCCAGCAGCAACGGACAGGGCCGGTTTGCAGGCACCGGGGAGCTGTTTTTT	CASSNGQGRFAGTGELFF
TRBV9	.	TRBJ2-3	few	15	TGTGCCAGCAGCGTAGAATCGGGGGGCACAGATACGCAGTATTTT	CASSVESGGTDTQYF
TRBV6-6	.	TRBJ2-2	.	14	TGTGCCAGCGCGGCCCCCGCGAACACCGGGGAGCTGTTTTTT	CASAAPANTGELFF
TRBV18	TRBD1	TRBJ1-6	.	15	TGTGCCAGCTCACGGGTTGGAACAGGGGGTTCACCCCTCCACTTT	CASSRVGTGGSPLHF
TRBV5-4	TRBD1	TRBJ2-3	.	18	TGTGCCAGCAGCTCGCCGAACCTCAGGGGGCGGCGCACAGATACGCAGTATTTT	CASSSPNLRGRRTDTQYF
TRBV7-2	.	TRBJ2-7	.	14	TGTGCCAGCAGCAGACGAGGCAGGGTTAACGAGCAGTACTTC	CASSRRGRVNEQYF
TRBV18	.	TRBJ1-3	.	15	TGTGCCAGCTCACCCTCCGGGACTGTGGGAAACACCATATATTTT	CASSPSGTVGNTIYF
TRBV3-1/TRBV3-2	TRBD2	TRBJ2-1	few	15	TGTGCCAGCAGCCCCAGCCCAGCCCTCGCGGGGGTGCAGTTCTTC	CASSPSPALAGVQFF
TRBV27	.	TRBJ1-3	.	16	TGTGCCAGCAGCAGCAGGGGACCGAACTCTGGAAACACCATATATTTT	CASSSRGPNSGNTIYF
TRBV25-1	.	TRBJ1-1	.	14	TGTGCCAGCAGTAGCTGGGGGAGGGGAACTGAAGCTTTCTTT	CASSSWGRGTEAFF
TRBV9	.	TRBJ1-4	.	13	TGTGCCAGCAGCGTCCGGGAGAGCGAAAAACTGTTTTTT	CASSVRESEKLFF
TRBV7-8	.	TRBJ1-6	few	15	TGTGCCAGCAGCTCCCGGGAGGAACCAAATTCACCCCTCCACTTT	CASSSREEPNSPLHF
TRBV6-5	TRBD1	TRBJ2-2	.	13	TGTGCCAGCCGGGACAGGGTCGGCGGGGAGCTGTTTTTT	CASRDRVGGELFF
TRBV9	.	TRBJ2-3	once	18	TGTGCCAGCAGCGCGACACCGGGACTGGGGGTCGGCACAGATACGCAGTATTTT	CASSATPGLGVGTDTQYF
TRBV7-2	TRBD1	TRBJ1-2	.	13	TGTGCCAGCAGCTCCACAGGGGCGCGTGGCTACACCTTC	CASSSTGARGYTF